This T cell receptor beta chain was recovered during a study of T cell changes during pregnancy in multiple sclerosis. The CDR3 runs 15 residues. V dropped 0 bases and J dropped 0 bases, with 10 bases sitting between them. From germline, CDR1 is SGHNT and CDR2 YYREEE (reference sequence). Assay: immunoSEQ multiplex PCR; the TCRdb copy retains only in-frame clones and omits some. The repertoire holds approximately 40,000 clones, roughly 92% seen once, with 1% to 1.5% in the top ten. The sequencing sample was made of peripheral blood. The clonotype originates from a female donor with multiple sclerosis, enrolled in a pregnancy study. This chain links TRBV5-4 with TRBJ2-7, with no clear D. DNA of the CDR3: TGTGCCAGCAGCTTGGCACCTCCCCTCTCCTACGAGCAGTACTTC. It yields the protein CASSLAPPLSYEQYF.